The present T cell receptor beta chain was sequenced within a study of vaccination effects on CD4 cells after COVID-19 (dated 2022 in TCRdb). Concerning the study at large: In the ViraFEST assay, PBMC were stimulated with viral peptide pools, and antigen-specific CD4+ T cell clonotypes were then identified by expansion using TCR sequencing. Two doses of either the BNT162b2 or the mRNA-1273 mRNA SARS-CoV-2 vaccine were administered to participants. Pre-vaccine samples were drawn from a couple of convalescent patients 16 days and one week before the first dose, at 142 and 148 days after COVID-19 diagnosis. Each well held two million PBMC cultured in IMDM containing roughly 5% human AB serum, 8 to 10 IU/ml IL-2 and gentamicin, along with approximately 10 ug/ml peptides. SARS-CoV-2 spike-specific CD4+ TCR repertoires were compared before and after mRNA vaccination in COVID-19 convalescent patients and in infection-naive vaccine recipients. A total of nine to ten COVID-19 convalescent patients and a handful of SARS-CoV-2-naive healthy vaccine recipients were included in the full study. Cultures from other donors in the study were sequenced with the Oncomine TCR Beta short-read assay on an Illumina iSeq 100.

The CDR3 starts with the cysteine, ends with the phenylalanine, and has 14 residues. Only the CDR3 DNA stays, 42 bases, in frame from base 1. CDR1 and CDR2 are read off the germline V gene as SGHTA and FQGNSA. Trimming removed 6 bases from V and 4 bases from J, leaving 13 bases between the germline ends. On this clone: The clone's antigen remains unknown. No much larger clone exists at a distance of one base, and base qualities are not known.

The full study reports these points: The study was limited by a small number of convalescent patients and lacked early post-infection timepoints. Clones induced by infection and clones induced by vaccination both contracted markedly at late timepoints after vaccination, which fits with T cell responses waning over time. In convalescent patients, the post-vaccine spike-reactive repertoire consisted mainly of new vaccine-induced clones, largely distinct from infection-induced clones.

Libraries were made using the immunoSEQ multiplex PCR assay. DNA from the CD4+ T cells that had been cultured and isolated underwent TCR beta CDR3 sequencing. Regarding the original processing steps: The analysis removed non-productive TCR sequences, trimmed reads to the CDR3 region, and retained only CDR3s that were 7 or more amino acids long. Antigen-specific clonotypes were identified using the MANAFEST web app by comparison of expansion in peptide wells against reference cultures. Positive clones required FDR<0.05 expansion versus reference and all other wells, odds ratio above 5, and frequency above 0.1% in two replicate wells. A clonotype was defined as cross-reactive if the clonotype was significantly expanded both in SARS-CoV-2 spike wells and in at least one common cold coronavirus spike condition. Using the stringdist R package, CDR3 similarity was measured by Levenshtein distance, and unrooted trees were constructed with ape in R 3.6.1. TCRdb stores this immuneACCESS table with in-frame sequences only. Part of the clones is absent; in the studies checked, under half of the shortfall reflects unresolved V genes, and no reason is known for the rest. That table is the source of V, J and clone size, and D and trimming were worked out from the DNA. Across this sample there are tens of thousands of clones, with 72% seen only once. Under 30% of the sample belongs to the ten largest clones.

After around ten days of culture, CD4+ T cells were isolated with the EasySep CD4+ T cell isolation kit. PCR-confirmed SARS-CoV-2 infection had occurred in convalescent patients between March and December 2020, before the Alpha, Beta and Delta variants emerged in the United States. Half of the culture medium was replaced with fresh IL-2-containing medium on days 3 and 7. Unless noted otherwise, every peptide stimulation condition was grown in triplicate wells. Using Ficoll-Paque Plus gradient centrifugation, PBMC were separated from whole blood and then either used fresh or cryopreserved at -140C. The QIAamp micro DNA kit was used to extract genomic DNA from the cultured CD4+ T cells.

In this chain, TRBV7-2 is recombined with TRBJ1-3; D gene: possibly TRBD1, on 6 matching bases. The material was CD4+ T cells from PBMCs cultured without peptide, obtained before COVID-19 vaccination. The TCR originated in a human donor who had a prior SARS-CoV-2 infection. In nucleotide form, the sequence is TGTGCCAGCAGATTGGGGGGGGCCGGAAACACCATATATTTT. The encoded protein is CASRLGGAGNTIYF.